This TCR beta chain was sequenced in a study of CD8+ T cells in alopecia areata. Overall study results and limits: Many expanded lesional clones stayed in scalp and blood while on tofacitinib.

The treatment: oral pan-JAK inhibitor, 5-10 mg twice daily. V was clipped by 5 bases and J by 3 bases, with 13 bases between them. This CDR3 spans 13 amino acids. Germline V CDR1 and CDR2: GTSNPN, SVGIG (reference sequence). A remark on this clone: The antigen remains undetermined.

Isolated RNA was reverse transcribed into cDNA used as the sequencing template. Only in-frame clones appear in the TCRdb table, and some are missing; sequencing was by immunoSEQ multiplex PCR. This table has 100,000 to 150,000 clones, roughly 57% appearing once. This TCR was sampled from a human donor with alopecia areata. The sequenced sample was CD4+ T cells sorted from blood, obtained at week 4, from a patient treated with tofacitinib. This chain links TRBV30 with TRBJ1-2; perhaps TRBD1 as D (6 bases). The CDR3 coding sequence is TGTGCCTGGTCCGGGGGCCGGGACTATGGCTACACCTTC. Protein product: CAWSGGRDYGYTF. Together with reference TRBV30 and TRBJ1-2, the CDR3 gives the full variable domain: SQTIHQWPATLVQPVGSPLSLECTVEGTSNPNLYWYRQAAGRGLQLLFYSVGIGQISSEVPQNLSASRPQDRQFILSSKKLLLSDSGFYLCAWSGGRDYGYTFGSGTRLTVV.